This is a list of T cell receptor beta chains from one sample in a study of T cells of healthy individuals. Using its own MiXCR run on the 5' RACE reads, TCRdb lists one record per CDR3 protein. This sample carries approximately 52,000 distinct CDR3 sequences, approximately 14% of them seen once, and the ten largest clones take more than 15%. Every receptor here comes from a human donor in good health. Each CDR3 is given with its conserved first and last residue. The order of the fields is clone size, D gene, J gene, V gene, CDR3 protein, CDR3 DNA. D genes are given only for firm matches. Clone size is given for some rows only: seen once, a few or many times, or a class if the clone is expanded.

many	.	TRBJ1-5	TRBV29-1	CSVVVRGDQPQHF	TGCAGCGTTGTAGTCAGAGGGGACCAGCCCCAGCATTTT
.	.	TRBJ2-2	TRBV27	CASSPRGTQGDTGELFF	TGTGCCAGCAGTCCACGGGGGACCCAGGGGGACACCGGGGAGCTGTTTTTT
.	.	TRBJ2-7	TRBV5-1	CASSLGPQGALLDSLIYEQYF	TGCGCCAGCAGCTTGGGCCCCCAGGGCGCCCTTCTGGACTCTCTTATCTACGAGCAGTACTTC
many	TRBD2	TRBJ2-3	TRBV7-2	CASSLWTSGVSTDTQYF	TGTGCCAGCAGCTTATGGACTAGCGGGGTTAGCACAGATACGCAGTATTTT
.	TRBD2	TRBJ2-3	TRBV3-1	CASSLRLAGGSTDTQYF	TGTGCCAGCAGCCTTCGACTAGCGGGGGGCTCCACAGATACGCAGTATTTT
.	.	TRBJ1-2	TRBV10-3	CAISLLEGKGTYYGYTF	TGTGCCATCAGCCTCTTGGAGGGTAAGGGCACCTACTATGGCTACACCTTC
many	.	TRBJ1-1	TRBV5-6	CASSLGPDTEAFF	TGTGCCAGCAGCTTGGGCCCTGACACTGAAGCTTTCTTT
.	TRBD1	TRBJ2-7	TRBV20-1	CSAPAETGAYEQYF	TGCAGTGCCCCAGCGGAGACAGGGGCCTACGAGCAGTACTTC
many	.	TRBJ2-7	TRBV11-2	CASSLGHLTEQYF	TGTGCCAGCAGCCTAGGACATCTTACCGAGCAGTACTTC
many	TRBD2	TRBJ2-1	TRBV5-5	CASSLRDYQYNEQFF	TGTGCCAGCAGCTTAAGGGACTACCAGTACAATGAGCAGTTCTTC
.	TRBD2	TRBJ2-2	TRBV2	CASTQRGHLGGELFF	TGTGCCAGCACCCAGCGGGGCCACTTGGGGGGGGAGCTGTTTTTT
.	.	TRBJ1-1	TRBV7-6	CASSPTSGFTEAFF	TGTGCCAGCAGCCCGACGTCAGGGTTCACTGAAGCTTTCTTT
.	TRBD1	TRBJ2-1	TRBV7-9	CASSPEGQGFYNEQFF	TGTGCCAGCAGCCCTGAGGGACAGGGGTTCTACAATGAGCAGTTCTTC
many	.	TRBJ2-7	TRBV29-1	CSVERGRAEQYF	TGCAGCGTTGAGAGGGGGAGGGCCGAGCAGTACTTC
.	.	TRBJ1-2	TRBV5-5	CASSFGGRIDGYTF	TGTGCCAGCAGCTTTGGAGGTCGTATAGATGGCTACACCTTC
few	TRBD2	TRBJ2-7	TRBV4-1	CASSRTSGKYEQYF	TGCGCCAGCAGCCGGACTAGCGGGAAGTACGAGCAGTACTTC
many	.	TRBJ1-6	TRBV19	CASSIDGETPNSPLHF	TGTGCCAGTAGTATAGATGGAGAGACCCCTAATTCACCCCTCCACTTT
many	.	TRBJ2-7	TRBV28	CASSLRTSVAHEQYF	TGTGCCAGCAGCCTCCGGACTTCAGTGGCCCACGAGCAGTACTTC
few	.	TRBJ2-7	TRBV7-8	CASRGSGEDEQYF	TGTGCCAGCAGGGGTTCAGGGGAAGACGAGCAGTACTTC
.	.	TRBJ2-1	TRBV5-1	CASTRGGYNEQFF	TGCGCCAGCACCCGAGGGGGCTACAATGAGCAGTTCTTC
.	TRBD1	TRBJ1-6	TRBV6-1	CATLGQGYSPLHF	TGTGCCACCCTAGGACAGGGGTATTCACCCCTCCACTTT
many	.	TRBJ1-1	TRBV29-1	CSVHDSLNTEAFF	TGCAGCGTCCACGACAGCTTGAACACTGAAGCTTTCTTT
.	.	TRBJ2-7	TRBV19	CASSISPWAIGDEQYF	TGTGCCAGTAGTATTAGTCCCTGGGCCATAGGGGACGAGCAGTACTTC
many	TRBD1	TRBJ2-1	TRBV29-1	CSVEDRALSHEQFF	TGCAGCGTTGAGGACAGGGCCCTGTCCCATGAGCAGTTCTTC
.	.	TRBJ2-5	TRBV7-8	CASSLVLGVQETQYF	TGTGCCAGCAGCTTAGTTCTCGGAGTACAAGAGACCCAGTACTTC
many	.	TRBJ1-1	TRBV10-3	CAIQREKSQNIEAFF	TGTGCCATCCAGAGGGAGAAATCCCAGAACATTGAAGCTTTCTTT
many	.	TRBJ2-7	TRBV6-5	CASSKGTEQYF	TGTGCCAGCAGCAAAGGAACCGAGCAGTACTTC
many	.	TRBJ2-2	TRBV5-4	CASSSIPQSGGELFF	TGTGCCAGCAGCTCTATACCGCAGTCGGGCGGGGAGCTGTTTTTT
many	.	TRBJ1-3	TRBV18	CASSPNMGSGNTIYF	TGTGCCAGCTCACCAAACATGGGCTCTGGAAACACCATATATTTT
.	TRBD2	TRBJ2-3	TRBV24-1	CATSDRLAGLDTQYF	TGTGCCACCAGTGATCGGCTAGCGGGACTAGATACGCAGTATTTT
.	.	TRBJ1-5	TRBV6-4	CASSPSGGEGVQPQHF	TGTGCCAGCAGTCCCTCCGGGGGGGAGGGCGTCCAGCCCCAGCATTTT
.	.	TRBJ2-6	TRBV18	CASSRRTGLGTDSGANVLTF	TGTGCCAGCTCACGTCGAACAGGGTTAGGGACTGACTCTGGGGCCAACGTCCTGACTTTC
few	.	TRBJ1-2	TRBV4-3	CASSQAHAYGYTF	TGCGCAAGCAGCCAAGCTCATGCCTATGGCTACACCTTC
few	.	TRBJ2-2	TRBV20-1	CSARDTLNTGELFF	TGCAGTGCTAGAGATACCCTCAACACCGGGGAGCTGTTTTTT
.	TRBD1	TRBJ2-3	TRBV19	CATSGTGGGTDTQYF	TGTGCCACCTCCGGGACAGGGGGCGGCACAGATACGCAGTATTTT
few	TRBD2	TRBJ2-1	TRBV30	CAWITGGPGNEQFF	TGTGCCTGGATCACGGGAGGGCCAGGAAATGAGCAGTTCTTC
few	.	TRBJ1-4	TRBV5-1	CASSLAGTAEKLFF	TGCGCCAGCAGCTTGGCCGGGACGGCGGAAAAACTGTTTTTT
.	.	TRBJ1-5	TRBV7-9	CASSPSYDSPSDQPQHF	TGTGCCAGCAGCCCCTCATATGACAGTCCCTCCGATCAGCCCCAGCATTTT
.	TRBD1	TRBJ1-1	TRBV29-1	CSVSGTDWTEAFF	TGCAGCGTTTCCGGGACAGACTGGACTGAAGCTTTCTTT
few	TRBD1	TRBJ2-2	TRBV7-2	CASSRDSNTGELFF	TGTGCCAGCAGCCGGGACAGCAACACCGGGGAGCTGTTTTTT
.	TRBD2	TRBJ2-2	TRBV12-3/TRBV12-4	CASTLREGRTGELFF	TGTGCCAGCACCCTGCGGGAGGGTCGCACCGGGGAGCTGTTTTTT
.	.	TRBJ1-2	TRBV29-1	CSIGGVLDYGYTF	TGCAGCATTGGCGGGGTTTTGGACTATGGCTACACCTTC
few	TRBD1	TRBJ1-1	TRBV12-3/TRBV12-4	CASRGQADTEAFF	TGTGCCAGCAGGGGACAGGCGGACACTGAAGCTTTCTTT
.	.	TRBJ2-3	TRBV4-3	CASSQEWRGPDTQYF	TGCGCCAGCAGCCAAGAATGGCGGGGTCCGGATACGCAGTATTTT
.	.	TRBJ1-1	TRBV10-3	CAISTGSEAFF	TGTGCCATCAGCACAGGGTCAGAAGCTTTCTTT
.	TRBD2	TRBJ2-3	TRBV30	CAWSTGLAATDTQYF	TGTGCCTGGAGTACGGGACTAGCGGCGACAGATACGCAGTATTTT
.	.	TRBJ2-7	TRBV2	CASSDRTTTHF	TGTGCCAGCAGTGACCGGACTACAACTCATTTC
.	TRBD1	TRBJ1-3	TRBV5-1	CASSPGTGEGNTIYF	TGCGCCAGCAGCCCCGGGACAGGGGAAGGAAACACCATATATTTT
few	.	TRBJ1-1	TRBV4-1	CASSQSQGRENTEAFF	TGCGCCAGCAGCCAAAGCCAAGGCAGGGAGAACACTGAAGCTTTCTTT
many	.	TRBJ2-3	TRBV7-2	CASSTVTGPVDTQYF	TGTGCCAGCAGCACAGTGACAGGCCCCGTGGATACGCAGTATTTT
.	TRBD2	TRBJ2-3	TRBV5-1	CASSTSGTSTDTQYF	TGCGCCAGCAGCACTAGCGGAACTAGCACAGATACGCAGTATTTT
many	.	TRBJ2-2	TRBV29-1	CSVGRNTGELFF	TGCAGCGTTGGTAGGAACACCGGGGAGCTGTTTTTT